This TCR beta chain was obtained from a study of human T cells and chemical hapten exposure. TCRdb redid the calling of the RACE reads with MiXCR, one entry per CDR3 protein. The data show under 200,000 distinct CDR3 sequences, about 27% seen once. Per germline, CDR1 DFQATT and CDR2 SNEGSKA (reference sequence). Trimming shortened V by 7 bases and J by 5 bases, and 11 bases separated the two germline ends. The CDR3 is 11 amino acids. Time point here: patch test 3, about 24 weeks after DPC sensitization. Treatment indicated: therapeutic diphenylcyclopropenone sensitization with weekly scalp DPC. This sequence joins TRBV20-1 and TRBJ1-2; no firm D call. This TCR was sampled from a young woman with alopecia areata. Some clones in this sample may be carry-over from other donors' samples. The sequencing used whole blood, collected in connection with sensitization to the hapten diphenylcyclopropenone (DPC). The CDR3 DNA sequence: TGCAGTGGGTGGTCGTCGTATGGCTACACCTTC. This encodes CSGWSSYGYTF.